Described below is a single T cell receptor beta chain sequence and its context. The time point is: cycle 4 day 1 (C4D1), after 6 weeks of nivolumab. In every patient, relapse followed autologous stem cell transplantation, while exposure to brentuximab vedotin differed. Purification of CD4+ T cells from thawed PBMCs was performed via magnetic negative selection. Profiling relied on immunoSEQ multiplex PCR, and the TCRdb table lists in-frame clones only, not all of them. The table lists around 27,000 clones, roughly 85% of them singletons, with about 2.4% in the top ten. The data derive from a study of PD-1 blockade in classical Hodgkin lymphoma. CDR1 and CDR2 (germline): LNHDA, SQIVND (reference sequence). This CDR3 comprises 15 residues. V lost 7 bases and J lost 5; bases outside the gene matches: 7.

The TCR was taken from a human donor with classical Hodgkin lymphoma. The material was CD4+ T cells from blood, obtained before the fourth cycle of nivolumab. The rearrangement uses TRBV19 and TRBJ2-3, with TRBD2 matching over 12 bases. The CDR3 sequence is CASKTSGRVLDTQYF. The CDR3 DNA follows: TGTGCCAGTAAGACTAGCGGGAGAGTCCTAGATACGCAGTATTTT.